A single sample gave rise to the 12 T cell receptor beta chains below, sequenced in a study of regulatory T cells in long-lasting Graves disease. iRepertoire HTBI primers and Arm-PCR of CDR3 regions built TCR beta libraries. TCRdb analysed the multiplex PCR reads with MiXCR anew, one entry per CDR3 protein. In the table there are 250,000 to 300,000 distinct CDR3 sequences, about 20% of which are singletons. Time point: newly diagnosed GD, antithyroid drugs for less than 3 months. From RNA extracted from PBMCs, the TCR library was made. These data were likewise used in another study, on T cells in Graves' hyperthyroidism and ophthalmopathy.

The specimen comprised peripheral blood mononuclear cells (PBMCs), sampled at new diagnosis, from a patient treated with antithyroid drugs. The receptor set was obtained from a young woman with Graves disease.

This clonotype was counted at least ten times. The chain links TRBV12-3 or TRBV12-4 to TRBJ1-6; TRBD1 aligns across 8 bases. The CDR3 covers 15 residues. The V gene end was trimmed by 7 bases and the J gene end by 10 bases; junction bases not matched to a gene: 12. The CDR3 sequence is CASIPGGLGGSPLHF. In DNA form, the CDR3 reads TGTGCCAGCATCCCAGGGGGCCTAGGTGGGTCACCCCTCCACTTT.

This clonotype was counted ten times or more. The gene calls are TRBV6-1 and TRBJ1-5, with TRBD1 matching over 7 bases. Germline V lookup: CDR1 MNHNS, CDR2 SASEGT. This CDR3 is built from 17 residues. Germline trimming cut 0 bases from V and 3 bases from J; bases unmatched to any gene: 8. CDR3 DNA sequence: TGTGCCAGCAGTGAAGCGTTAACAGGGGTATACAATCAGCCCCAGCATTTT. Residues: CASSEALTGVYNQPQHF.

In its sample, this clonotype was seen many times. V is TRBV6-2 or TRBV6-3 and J is TRBJ1-2; 9 nucleotides match TRBD1. V lost 6 bases and J lost 4; bases outside the gene matches: 6. CDR3 length: 14 residues. Germline CDR1 MNHEY, CDR2 SVGEGT. CDR3 nucleotide sequence: TGTGCCAGCAGGTATACAGGGGGCAGCTATGGCTACACCTTC. Translation: CASRYTGGSYGYTF.

This clonotype was picked up many times. The chain couples TRBV20-1 to TRBJ2-5; 11 nucleotides align to TRBD2. The J segment lost 2 bases and the V segment lost 6 bases, leaving 11 bases of the junction unmatched. Per germline, CDR1 DFQATT and CDR2 SNEGSKA (reference sequence). The CDR3 runs to 16 residues. The CDR3 coding sequence is TGCAGTGCAGAAGGAACTAGCGGGGGCCCACAAGAGACCCAGTACTTC. It encodes CSAEGTSGGPQETQYF.

In the case of this clonotype: This clone may be a read error of a much larger clone one base away. No conserved phenylalanine or tryptophan is present at the end of the CDR3, so a read error is the likely explanation. V gene TRBV5-6 combines with J gene TRBJ1-1; the D gene is possibly TRBD1 (5 bases). This CDR3 is built from 14 residues. Germline-derived CDR1 and CDR2 are SGHDT and YYEEEE. Trimming took 3 bases from V and 3 from J, leaving 12 bases between them. DNA for the CDR3: TGTGCCAGCAGCTGGGCCGGGGCAGACACTGAAGCTTTCTTG. It specifies CASSWAGADTEAFL.

This clonotype appeared many times. Mismatch with germline at one junction end may stem from a read error. J is TRBJ2-7 and V is TRBV2, with D tentatively TRBD1 or TRBD2 (5 bases each). The CDR3 has 12 residues. Germline CDR1 reads SNHLY; CDR2 reads FYNNEI. Here the CDR3 DNA reads TGTGCCAGCAGTGAAGCGCTTCCGGGACGGGTATTC. Its protein is CASSEALPGRVF.

This clonotype was counted ten times or more. This chain joins TRBV6-2 or TRBV6-3 and TRBJ2-2, with D perhaps TRBD1 or TRBD2 (5 bases each). The CDR3 runs to 13 residues. V lost 7 bases to trimming and J lost 4 bases, with 10 bases between them. Germline loops: CDR1 MNHEY, CDR2 SVGEGT. The DNA of the CDR3 is TGTGCCAGCAACCAGGGAGCCACCGGGGAGCTGTTTTTT. It codes for CASNQGATGELFF.

At least ten counts were recorded for this clonotype. The rearrangement uses TRBV6-2 or TRBV6-3 and TRBJ1-2; D call uncertain. The CDR3 sequence is 13 residues long. The V end lost 4 bases, the J end lost 1 base, and 7 bases lay between the germline ends. Germline V gives CDR1 MNHEY, CDR2 SVGEGT. For the CDR3, the DNA is TGTGCCAGCAGTTTGAAAAGTAACTATGGCTACACCTTC. Translating it yields CASSLKSNYGYTF.

The table lists this clonotype with many counts. The V call is TRBV12-3 or TRBV12-4, the J call TRBJ2-5; tentative D call: TRBD1 (7 bases). The CDR3 is made up of 14 amino acids. Trimming pared 5 bases from V and 5 bases from J, leaving 15 bases between. CDR3 coding DNA: TGTGCCAGCAGTCCGAAGGGGGCGGGGGAGACCCAGTACTTC. Its translation: CASSPKGAGETQYF.

Notes on this clonotype: A much larger clone lies one base from this, so it may be a read error. J is TRBJ2-1 and V is TRBV10-3; D is perhaps TRBD1 (7 bases). Germline lookup yields CDR1 ENHRY and CDR2 SYGVKD. The CDR3 extends over 14 amino acids. CDR3 sequence (DNA): TGTGCCACCAGTCAGGGGGGTGGCCTCAATGAGCAGTTCTTC. Protein: CATSQGGGLNEQFF.

This clonotype was found many times. The CDR3 region is CASIKGAWGRVSEQYF. CDR3 sequence (DNA): TGTGCCAGCATCAAGGGGGCCTGGGGCAGGGTGAGCGAGCAGTACTTC. The rearrangement uses TRBV12-3 or TRBV12-4 and TRBJ2-7; 7 nucleotides match TRBD1. The junction had 18 bases not matched to a gene; V was cut back by 7 bases and J by 6 bases. The CDR3 loop spans 16 amino acids.

On this clonotype: Without the conserved terminal phenylalanine or tryptophan, this CDR3 likely stems from a read error. It is unclear where the CDR3 begins or ends on the DNA, so no DNA is shown, and the CDR3 is as TCRdb lists it. V usage is TRBV5-4 and J usage is TRBJ1-1. Germline V gives CDR1 SGHNT, CDR2 YYREEE (reference sequence). The length of the CDR3 is 14 amino acids, counting both ends. CDR3 loop: CASSSLDSNTEAFI.